What follows describes a single T cell receptor (beta chain). The sample comes from a study of PD-L1 blockade in urothelial cancer. The wider study: The study recovered a median of 141,255 T cells per blood sample.

TCRdb keeps only in-frame clones here, not all; method: immunoSEQ multiplex PCR. This sample has around 130,000 clones, with about four fifths found just once. Time point given: pretreatment peripheral blood. Metastatic or locally advanced urothelial carcinoma was present in the patients. The V gene's germline CDR1 is LGHNA and CDR2 YNFKEQ. This CDR3 comprises 15 residues. V was cut by 0 bases and J by 4 bases, with 10 bases left in between. This sequence joins TRBV4-2 and TRBJ2-4, with D tentatively TRBD1 (5 bases). This clonotype was sampled from a man in his fifties with urothelial cancer. The sample consisted of PBMCs, taken around atezolizumab (anti-PD-L1) treatment. The CDR3 DNA reads as TGTGCCAGCAGCCAAGAGGCGGACACGAAAAACATTCAGTACTTC. The encoded protein is CASSQEADTKNIQYF.